This is a list of T cell receptor beta chains from one sample in a study of response to subunit inactivated influenza vaccine. TCRdb processed the RT-PCR reads anew with MiXCR; each CDR3 protein has one entry. The repertoire holds approximately 700,000 distinct CDR3 sequences, with roughly 13% as singletons. The specimen was PBMCs from blood, collected 14 to 15 days before vaccination. These receptors were collected from a man aged 45-65 years who received an inactivated influenza vaccine. The CDR3 runs from the conserved cysteine through the conserved F or W. The order of the fields is clone size, V gene, J gene, D gene, CDR3 protein, CDR3 DNA. A D gene is named only where the DNA matches it firmly. Size values are once, few and many counts, or a class for expanded clones, and some rows have none.

many	TRBV7-2	TRBJ2-1	TRBD2	CASSLGLAGGDEQFF	TGTGCCAGCAGCTTAGGACTAGCGGGAGGGGATGAGCAGTTCTTC
few	TRBV28	TRBJ2-3	TRBD2	CASSPSGGEDTQYF	TGTGCCAGCAGTCCTAGCGGGGGGGAAGATACGCAGTATTTT
NA	TRBV2	TRBJ2-7	NA	CASSDGTGTYEQYF	TGTGCCAGCAGTGATGGGACGGGAACTTACGAGCAGTACTTC
few	TRBV5-1	TRBJ2-5	NA	CASSLGPSPAQETQYF	TGCGCCAGCAGCTTGGGACCGTCGCCAGCCCAAGAGACCCAGTACTTC
many	TRBV6-5	TRBJ1-5	NA	CASSPTLNSNQPQHF	TGTGCCAGCAGTCCGACACTTAATAGCAATCAGCCCCAGCATTTT
few	TRBV4-3	TRBJ2-3	TRBD2	CASSQDGGGADTQYF	TGCGCCAGCAGCCAAGACGGCGGGGGGGCAGATACGCAGTATTTT
NA	TRBV2	TRBJ2-7	NA	CASKGYEQYF	TGTGCCAGCAAGGGCTACGAGCAGTACTTC
NA	TRBV7-9	TRBJ2-7	NA	CASNQKAGAEQYF	TGTGCCAGCAACCAAAAGGCCGGAGCGGAGCAGTACTTC
NA	TRBV7-2	TRBJ2-5	TRBD1	CASSPTTGVIGETQYF	TGTGCCAGCAGTCCGACTACAGGGGTCATTGGAGAGACCCAGTACTTC
many	TRBV12-3/TRBV12-4	TRBJ1-5	NA	CASSVVGTGQPQHF	TGTGCCAGCAGCGTCGTAGGGACGGGGCAGCCCCAGCATTTT
NA	TRBV29-1	TRBJ2-1	TRBD2	CSVDPGLAGLGEQFF	TGCAGCGTTGATCCAGGACTAGCCGGCCTTGGTGAGCAGTTCTTC
NA	TRBV3-1	TRBJ1-2	NA	CASSQDWSGTYGYTF	TGTGCCAGCAGCCAAGATTGGTCAGGGACCTATGGCTACACCTTC
NA	TRBV6-2/TRBV6-3	TRBJ1-1	NA	CATSPREVLMNTEAFF	TGTGCCACCAGCCCAAGGGAGGTGTTAATGAACACTGAAGCTTTCTTT
many	TRBV6-2/TRBV6-3	TRBJ2-1	NA	CASSYSISVPYNEQFF	TGTGCCAGCAGCTACTCAATCAGTGTCCCCTACAATGAGCAGTTCTTC
many	TRBV7-9	TRBJ2-1	NA	CAGNNEQFF	TGTGCCGGGAACAATGAGCAGTTCTTC
NA	TRBV27	TRBJ1-5	NA	CASSFRGSEGPQHF	TGTGCCAGCAGTTTTAGAGGTTCCGAGGGGCCCCAGCATTTT
NA	TRBV5-1	TRBJ2-1	NA	CASSRPTSNWGTNEQFF	TGCGCCAGCAGCAGACCTACTAGCAATTGGGGTACGAATGAGCAGTTCTTC
NA	TRBV4-2	TRBJ2-1	TRBD2	CASSHPGLAVYNEQFF	TGTGCCAGCAGCCACCCGGGACTAGCGGTCTACAATGAGCAGTTCTTC
few	TRBV5-5	TRBJ2-5	TRBD1	CASSYRGQIETQYF	TGTGCCAGCAGCTACCGGGGACAGATCGAGACCCAGTACTTC
few	TRBV5-5	TRBJ2-1	TRBD1	CASSRDSWDEQFF	TGTGCCAGCAGCCGGGACAGCTGGGATGAGCAGTTCTTC
NA	TRBV30	TRBJ2-4	NA	CAWSVQGQNIQYF	TGTGCCTGGAGTGTACAGGGACAAAACATTCAGTACTTC
few	TRBV4-3	TRBJ1-2	TRBD1	CASSQDSGQGVYGYTF	TGCGCCAGCAGCCAAGATTCGGGACAGGGAGTCTATGGCTACACCTTC
NA	TRBV12-5	TRBJ1-1	NA	CASGLAPLETMNTEAFF	TGTGCTAGTGGTTTGGCCCCACTCGAGACGATGAACACTGAAGCTTTCTTT
few	TRBV4-2	TRBJ1-2	TRBD1	CASSQDSLLTGTDYGYTF	TGTGCCAGCAGCCAAGATAGCCTACTTACCGGGACAGACTATGGCTACACCTTC
NA	TRBV28	TRBJ1-5	NA	CASLQGTQPQHF	TGTGCCAGCCTTCAGGGGACTCAGCCCCAGCATTTT
few	TRBV19	TRBJ1-5	TRBD1	CASSTWTGTDQPQHF	TGTGCCAGTAGTACTTGGACAGGGACTGATCAGCCCCAGCATTTT
many	TRBV28	TRBJ2-1	NA	CASSFWQQGNEQFF	TGTGCCAGCAGTTTTTGGCAGCAGGGAAATGAGCAGTTCTTC
few	TRBV20-1	TRBJ2-5	NA	CSARGRRETQYF	TGCAGTGCTAGGGGCAGGAGGGAGACCCAGTACTTC
many	TRBV19	TRBJ2-7	NA	CASSGTYGFQQYF	TGTGCCAGTAGTGGCACGTATGGTTTCCAGCAGTACTTC
NA	TRBV3-1	TRBJ2-7	NA	CASSQDGSSFPYEQYF	TGTGCCAGCAGCCAAGACGGCAGCTCGTTCCCCTACGAGCAGTACTTC
NA	TRBV6-1	TRBJ2-6	NA	CASSSISGANVLTF	TGTGCCAGCAGTAGTATCTCTGGGGCCAACGTCCTGACTTTC
few	TRBV7-2	TRBJ1-1	TRBD1	CASSGWTGLNTEAFF	TGTGCCAGCAGCGGATGGACAGGGTTGAACACTGAAGCTTTCTTT
NA	TRBV28	TRBJ2-7	NA	CASSLMVRFNEQYF	TGTGCCAGCAGTTTAATGGTTAGATTCAACGAGCAGTACTTC
few	TRBV9	TRBJ1-2	NA	CASSARYKGGGYTF	TGTGCCAGCAGCGCGAGATACAAGGGGGGTGGCTACACCTTC
NA	TRBV6-2/TRBV6-3	TRBJ2-1	NA	CASRTGTNEQFF	TGTGCCAGCAGAACCGGGACTAATGAGCAGTTCTTC
NA	TRBV6-5	TRBJ2-6	TRBD2	CASSYKGLARPGANVLTF	TGTGCCAGCAGTTACAAGGGACTAGCGCGCCCTGGGGCCAACGTCCTGACTTTC
NA	TRBV11-2	TRBJ2-6	NA	CASSFNPIRGAGANVLTF	TGTGCCAGCAGCTTTAACCCCATTCGTGGAGCTGGGGCCAACGTCCTGACTTTC
many	TRBV5-1	TRBJ1-1	NA	CASSSRGNHPEAFF	TGCGCCAGCAGCTCCAGGGGAAATCATCCTGAAGCTTTCTTT
many	TRBV12-3/TRBV12-4	TRBJ1-1	NA	CASRVQALNEAFF	TGTGCCAGCAGGGTACAGGCACTGAATGAAGCTTTCTTT
once	TRBV10-3	TRBJ2-3	TRBD1	CAIRGTGARTDTQYF	TGTGCCATCAGGGGGACAGGGGCCCGGACAGATACGCAGTATTTT
few	TRBV28	TRBJ1-1	NA	CASSRYEAFF	TGTGCCAGCAGCCGCTATGAAGCTTTCTTT
many	TRBV28	TRBJ2-6	TRBD1	CASSPPGQGAGANVLTF	TGTGCCAGCAGTCCCCCGGGACAGGGAGCTGGGGCCAACGTCCTGACTTTC